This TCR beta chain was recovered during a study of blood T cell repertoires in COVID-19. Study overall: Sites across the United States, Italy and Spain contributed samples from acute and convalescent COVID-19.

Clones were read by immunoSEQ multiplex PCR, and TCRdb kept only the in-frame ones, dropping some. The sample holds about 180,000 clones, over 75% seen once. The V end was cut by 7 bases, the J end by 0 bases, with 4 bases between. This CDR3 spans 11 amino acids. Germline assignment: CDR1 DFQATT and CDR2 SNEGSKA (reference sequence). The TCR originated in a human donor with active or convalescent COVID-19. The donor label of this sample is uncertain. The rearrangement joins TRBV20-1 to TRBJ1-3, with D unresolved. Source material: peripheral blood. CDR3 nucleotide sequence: TGCAGTGGGAGCTCTGGAAACACCATATATTTT. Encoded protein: CSGSSGNTIYF.